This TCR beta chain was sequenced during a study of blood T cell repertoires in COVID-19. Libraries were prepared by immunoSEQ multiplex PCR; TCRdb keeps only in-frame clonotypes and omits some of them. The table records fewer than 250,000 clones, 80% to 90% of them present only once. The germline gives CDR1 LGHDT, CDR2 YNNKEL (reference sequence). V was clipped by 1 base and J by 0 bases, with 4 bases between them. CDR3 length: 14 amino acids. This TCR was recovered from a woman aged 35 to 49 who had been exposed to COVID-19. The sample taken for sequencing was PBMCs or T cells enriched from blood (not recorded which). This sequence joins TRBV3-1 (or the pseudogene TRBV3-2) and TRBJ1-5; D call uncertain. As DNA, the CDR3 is TGTGCCAGCAGCCAAGTCAATAGCAATCAGCCCCAGCATTTT. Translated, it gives CASSQVNSNQPQHF.